Below are 3 T cell receptor beta chains sequenced from a single sample in a study of CD8 T cells in ankylosing spondylitis (dated by TCRdb to the late 2010s). The library was produced with 5' RACE. Data came from an Illumina HiSeq 2500. Using fastp trimming at Q25 and MiXCR clonotype assembly, TCRdb reanalyzed the public sequencing data and kept in-frame beta chains. Each CDR3 protein gets just one entry, which takes the most common genes and DNA from the rows behind it. The sample table records about 260,000 distinct CDR3 sequences; more than 20% of these occur just once. Of the sample, 0.5% to 0.75% is held by the ten largest clones. The sequencing input was blood, either unsorted or a sorted T cell fraction (not recorded which). Receptors were obtained from a male donor with ankylosing spondylitis or in good health (not recorded which).

In nucleotides, the CDR3 is TGTGCCACCTTCGTGGCGGGGGCCCAAGAGACCCAGTACTTC. It is translated as CATFVAGAQETQYF. J is TRBJ2-5 and V is TRBV28; tentatively, D is TRBD2 (7 bases). Germline V gene sequence: CDR1 MDHEN, CDR2 SYDVKM. The CDR3 is 14 residues long. V was pared by 10 bases and J by 1 base, with 16 bases between. Variable domain in full (rest from reference TRBV28 and TRBJ2-5): DVKVTQSSRYLVKRTGEKVFLECVQDMDHENMFWYRQDPGLGLRLIYFSYDVKMKEKGDIPEGYSVSREKKERFSLILESASTNQTSMYLCATFVAGAQETQYFGPGTRLLVL.

The table lists this clonotype with many counts. The gene calls are TRBV5-8 and TRBJ2-5; D tentatively reads TRBD1 or TRBD2 (6 bases each). Trimming stripped 0 bases from V and 2 bases from J, with 11 bases between. Germline V lookup: CDR1 SGHTS, CDR2 YDEGEE. The CDR3 extends over 15 amino acids. Here the CDR3 DNA reads TGTGCCAGCAGCTTGGTTCGGGGGCAACAAGAGACCCAGTACTTC. It specifies CASSLVRGQQETQYF.

This clonotype was observed at least ten times. The chain carries TRBV20-1 and TRBJ2-3, with a weak D call TRBD2 (5 bases). This CDR3 contains 10 residues. V was pared by 3 bases and J by 14 bases, with 12 bases between. The V gene's germline CDR1 is DFQATT and CDR2 SNEGSKA (reference sequence). The CDR3 sequence: CSASHLASYF. The CDR3 region has the DNA TGCAGTGCTAGTCATCTAGCCTCGTATTTT.